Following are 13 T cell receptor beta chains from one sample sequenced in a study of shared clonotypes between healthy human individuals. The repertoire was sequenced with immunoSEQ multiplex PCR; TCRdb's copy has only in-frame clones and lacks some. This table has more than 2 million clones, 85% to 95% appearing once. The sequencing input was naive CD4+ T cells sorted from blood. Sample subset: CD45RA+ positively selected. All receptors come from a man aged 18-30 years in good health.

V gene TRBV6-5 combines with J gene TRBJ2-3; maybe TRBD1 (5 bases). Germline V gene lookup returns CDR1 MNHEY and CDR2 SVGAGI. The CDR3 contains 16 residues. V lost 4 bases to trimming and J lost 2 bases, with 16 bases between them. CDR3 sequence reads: CASSSLAGRSTDTQYF. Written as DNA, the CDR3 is TGTGCCAGCAGTTCTCTGGCAGGGCGGTCCACAGATACGCAGTATTTT.

The CDR3 sequence is CAWSAGIRYSPLHF. CDR3 DNA: TGTGCCTGGAGTGCCGGGATCCGATATTCACCCCTCCACTTT. The V gene is TRBV30, the J gene TRBJ1-6; D is unclear. The germline V gene encodes CDR1 GTSNPN and CDR2 SVGIG (reference sequence). This CDR3 has 14 residues. Trimming cost V 1 base and J 8 bases, with 12 bases left between them.

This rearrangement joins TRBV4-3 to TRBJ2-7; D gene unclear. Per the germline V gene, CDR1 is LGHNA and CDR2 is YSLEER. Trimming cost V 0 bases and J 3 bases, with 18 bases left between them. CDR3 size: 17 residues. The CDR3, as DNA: TGCGCCAGCAGCCAAGAGTCCCCCCCTTCCCCAGGCTACGAGCAGTACTTC. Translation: CASSQESPPSPGYEQYF.

The CDR3 DNA sequence: TGTGCCAGTAGTAGTTCCCGGTGGGCGTCGGGGGAGACCCAGTACTTC. This translates into CASSSSRWASGETQYF. The gene calls are TRBV19 and TRBJ2-5, with D possibly matching TRBD2 (5 bases). Trimming removed 4 bases at V and 5 bases at J, with 20 bases between. The CDR3 covers 16 residues. Germline CDR1 LNHDA, CDR2 SQIVND (reference sequence). Using reference TRBV19 and TRBJ2-5 for the parts outside the CDR3, the full variable domain is DGGITQSPKYLFRKEGQNVTLSCEQNLNHDAMYWYRQDPGQGLRLIYYSQIVNDFQKGDIAEGYSVSREKKESFPLTVTSAQKNPTAFYLCASSSSRWASGETQYFGPGTRLLVL.

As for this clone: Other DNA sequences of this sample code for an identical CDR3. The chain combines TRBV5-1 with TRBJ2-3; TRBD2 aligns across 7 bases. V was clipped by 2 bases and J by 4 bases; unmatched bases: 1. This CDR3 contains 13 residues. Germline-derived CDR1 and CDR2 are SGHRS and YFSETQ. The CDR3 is CASSFSGADTQYF. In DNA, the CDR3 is TGCGCCAGCAGCTTCAGCGGGGCAGATACGCAGTATTTT.

The CDR3 spells CASSPIAGGDNEQFF. The CDR3 DNA reads as TGTGCCAGCTCACCAATAGCGGGGGGCGACAATGAGCAGTTCTTC. V usage is TRBV18 and J usage is TRBJ2-1; 10 positions match TRBD2. J lost 5 bases, V lost 2 bases, and 3 bases had no gene match. Germline values: CDR1 KGHSH, CDR2 LQKENI. The CDR3 is 15 residues long.

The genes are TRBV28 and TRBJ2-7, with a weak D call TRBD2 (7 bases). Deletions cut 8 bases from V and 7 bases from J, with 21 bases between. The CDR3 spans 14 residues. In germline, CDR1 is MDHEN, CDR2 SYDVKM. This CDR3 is CASGGGRIPEEQYF. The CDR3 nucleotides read TGTGCCAGCGGGGGGGGCCGAATCCCAGAGGAGCAGTACTTC.

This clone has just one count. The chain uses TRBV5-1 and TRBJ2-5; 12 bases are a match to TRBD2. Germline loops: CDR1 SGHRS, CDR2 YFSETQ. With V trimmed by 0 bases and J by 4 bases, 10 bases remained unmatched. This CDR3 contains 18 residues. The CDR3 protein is CASSLGLASGGALETQYF. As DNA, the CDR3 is TGCGCCAGCAGCTTGGGCTTGGCTAGCGGGGGGGCTTTAGAGACCCAGTACTTC. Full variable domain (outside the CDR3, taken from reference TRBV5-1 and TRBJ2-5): KAGVTQTPRYLIKTRGQQVTLSCSPISGHRSVSWYQQTPGQGLQFLFEYFSETQRNKGNFPGRFSGRQFSNSRSEMNVSTLELGDSALYLCASSLGLASGGALETQYFGPGTRLLVL.

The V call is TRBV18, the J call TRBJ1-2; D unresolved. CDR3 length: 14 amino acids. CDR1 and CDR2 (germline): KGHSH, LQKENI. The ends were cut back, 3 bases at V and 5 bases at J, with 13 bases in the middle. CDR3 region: CASSPRGLEYGYTF. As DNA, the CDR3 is TGTGCCAGCTCACCCCGGGGTTTGGAGTATGGCTACACCTTC.

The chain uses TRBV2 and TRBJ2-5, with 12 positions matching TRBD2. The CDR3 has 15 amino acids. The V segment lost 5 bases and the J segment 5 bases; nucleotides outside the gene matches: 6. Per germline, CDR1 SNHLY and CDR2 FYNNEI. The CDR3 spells CASSYTSGGFETQYF. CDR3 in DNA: TGTGCCAGCAGTTATACTAGCGGGGGGTTTGAGACCCAGTACTTC.

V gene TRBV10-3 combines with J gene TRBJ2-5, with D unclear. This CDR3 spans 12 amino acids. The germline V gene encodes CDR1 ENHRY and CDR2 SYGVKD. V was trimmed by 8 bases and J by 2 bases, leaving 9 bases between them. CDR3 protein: CAIASGQETQYF. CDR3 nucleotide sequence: TGTGCCATCGCAAGTGGTCAAGAGACCCAGTACTTC.

DNA of the CDR3: TGCGCCAGCAGCTCTCAGGGTTCCGCCTACGAGCAGTACTTC. It specifies CASSSQGSAYEQYF. This chain uses TRBV5-1 with TRBJ2-5, with D perhaps matching TRBD1 (5 bases). The J call may be faulty, since TRBJ2-7 better matches the DNA end. There are 14 residues in the CDR3. Germline-derived CDR1 and CDR2 are SGHRS and YFSETQ.

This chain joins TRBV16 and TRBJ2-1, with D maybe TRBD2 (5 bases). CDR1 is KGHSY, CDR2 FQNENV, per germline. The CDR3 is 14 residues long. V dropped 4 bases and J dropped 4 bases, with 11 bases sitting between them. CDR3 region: CASSPYGIYNEQFF. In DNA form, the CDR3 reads TGTGCCAGCAGCCCCTACGGGATTTACAATGAGCAGTTCTTC.